The 3 T cell receptor beta chains in this list originate from one sample, sequenced in a study of T cells in Graves' hyperthyroidism and ophthalmopathy. RNA transcripts yielded amplified TCR beta CDR3 regions. HTBI primers drove first-round RT-PCR of the TCR CDR3. Using its own MiXCR run on the multiplex PCR reads, TCRdb lists one record per CDR3 protein. Here the sample spans 700,000 or so distinct CDR3 sequences, around 15% being singletons. Source material: blood. These receptor sequences come from a woman aged 50 to 65 with Graves' ophthalmopathy.

This chain connects TRBV24-1 to TRBJ2-7, with D possibly matching TRBD1 (5 bases). Trimming removed 3 bases from V and 2 bases from J, with 7 bases in between. The CDR3 covers 13 residues. CDR1 KGHDR and CDR2 SFDVKD come from the germline V gene. The CDR3 protein is CATSDTGTYEQYF. The CDR3 DNA reads as TGTGCCACCAGTGATACAGGCACCTACGAGCAGTACTTC.

Only a few counts were recorded for this clonotype. This chain connects TRBV29-1 to TRBJ2-2; D is ambiguous. The CDR3 runs to 11 residues. Germline V lookup: CDR1 SQVTM, CDR2 ANQGSEA. Trimming left V 4 bases short and J 7 bases short, with 7 bases between. The CDR3 DNA is TGCAGCGTTGTTAATGGCGGGGAGCTGTTTTTT. Residues: CSVVNGGELFF.

This chain connects TRBV13 to TRBJ2-1, with 10 bases aligning to TRBD2. CDR3 length: 14 residues. CDR1 is PRHDT, CDR2 FYEKMQ, per germline (reference sequence). V gave up 6 bases and J gave up 8 bases; unmatched junction bases: 7. The CDR3 protein is CASRLAGVSHEQFF. CDR3 bases: TGTGCCAGCAGGCTAGCGGGAGTTTCCCATGAGCAGTTCTTC.